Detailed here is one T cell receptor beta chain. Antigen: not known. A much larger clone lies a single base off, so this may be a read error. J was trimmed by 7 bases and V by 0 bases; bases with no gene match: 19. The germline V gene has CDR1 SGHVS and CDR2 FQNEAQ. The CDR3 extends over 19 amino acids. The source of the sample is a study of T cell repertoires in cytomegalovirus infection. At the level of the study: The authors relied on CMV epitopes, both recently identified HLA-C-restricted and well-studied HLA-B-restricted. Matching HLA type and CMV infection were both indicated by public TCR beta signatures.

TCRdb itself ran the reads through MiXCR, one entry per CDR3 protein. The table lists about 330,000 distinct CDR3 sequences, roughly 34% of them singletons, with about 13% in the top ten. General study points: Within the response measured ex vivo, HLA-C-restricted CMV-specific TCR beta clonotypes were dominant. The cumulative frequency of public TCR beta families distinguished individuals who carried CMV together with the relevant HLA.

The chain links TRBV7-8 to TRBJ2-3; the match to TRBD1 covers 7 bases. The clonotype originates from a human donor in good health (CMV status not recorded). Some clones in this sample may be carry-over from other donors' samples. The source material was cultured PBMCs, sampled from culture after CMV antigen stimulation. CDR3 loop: CASSLAIPGQHGWANTQYF. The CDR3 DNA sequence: TGTGCCAGCAGCTTAGCAATCCCGGGACAGCACGGCTGGGCAAATACGCAGTATTTT. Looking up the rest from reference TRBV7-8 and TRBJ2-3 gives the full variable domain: GAGVSQSPRYKVAKRGQDVALRCDPISGHVSLFWYQQALGQGPEFLTYFQNEAQLDKSGLPSDRFFAERPEGSVSTLKIQRTQQEDSAVYLCASSLAIPGQHGWANTQYFGPGTRLTVL.